The table lists the clone carrying this T cell receptor beta chain with many counts. Its antigen is as yet unknown. The authors reverse transcribed all of the isolated RNA, so sequencing captured expressed TCRB transcripts. TCRdb's table, derived via immunoSEQ multiplex PCR, lists solely in-frame clones and lacks some. This sample yields some 350,000 clones, of which around 9.6% are seen a single time; over 0.45% belongs to the top ten. V was pared by 4 bases and J by 3 bases, with 6 bases of the junction left unmatched. This CDR3 contains 15 residues. In germline, CDR1 is SGHRS, CDR2 YFSETQ. Each of the sorted populations had a purity greater than 98%. The data were taken from a study of beta chain features in type 1 diabetes. Overall study: Patients and healthy donors were similar in age, gender and cell yields.

Findings and caveats of the study: Type 1 diabetes patients had VDJ junctions that carried fewer insertions and more deletions. PCR might show a preference for shorter templates, equally across patients and controls. In all four CD4+ subsets, TCRB CDR3 length was significantly, moderately reduced in type 1 diabetes.

This chain links TRBV5-1 with TRBJ2-7; TRBD2 aligns across 11 bases. Sequenced material: central memory CD4+ T cells from blood. This TCR was recovered from a man aged 30 to 39 with type 1 diabetes. The CDR3 bases are TGCGCCAGCAGCGCCATAGCGGGAGGGAACTACGAGCAGTACTTC. Translation: CASSAIAGGNYEQYF.